The rows below give T cell receptor beta chains drawn from one sample of a study of vaccination and CD4 T cells after COVID-19. Which antigens these TCRs recognize remains unknown. In TCRdb, the PCR reads were re-called with MiXCR into one record per CDR3 protein. The sample includes 9,500 or so distinct CDR3 sequences, 70% of them seen just once. The sample comprised CD4+ T cells from blood, cultured in vitro. Source of these receptors: a human donor who had recovered from COVID-19. The CDR3 runs from the conserved cysteine through the conserved F or W. The order of the fields is V gene, D gene, J gene, clone size, CDR3 DNA, CDR3 protein. A D gene is named only where the DNA matches it firmly. Size values are once, few and many counts, or a class for expanded clones, and some rows have none.

>TRBV24-1|TRBD2|TRBJ2-3|NA
TGTGCCACCAGCGCTAGCGGGAGGAACTTTGATACGCAGTATTTT
CATSASGRNFDTQYF
>TRBV11-3|NA|TRBJ2-3|NA
TGTGCCAGCAGTCGAAACCGGGACTTCTCAGATACGCAGTATTTT
CASSRNRDFSDTQYF
>TRBV6-1|TRBD1|TRBJ1-5|NA
TGTGCCAGCGGGACAGCCGTGATCGGGCAGCCCCAGCATTTT
CASGTAVIGQPQHF
>TRBV5-1|NA|TRBJ1-2|NA
TGCGCCAGCAGAAATGAAACCGGACAGAGCCTAGACTATGGCTACACCTTC
CASRNETGQSLDYGYTF
>TRBV19|NA|TRBJ2-3|NA
TGTGCCAGTAGTATAGGGTGGCAACCTAGCACAGATACGCAGTATTTT
CASSIGWQPSTDTQYF
>TRBV7-2|TRBD1|TRBJ1-2|few
TGTGCCAGCAGCTTAACAGGGGGCGACTATGGCTACACCTTC
CASSLTGGDYGYTF
>TRBV29-1|NA|TRBJ1-2|NA
TGCAGCGTGAGGGGGTTCTATGGCTACACCTTC
CSVRGFYGYTF
>TRBV10-1|TRBD2|TRBJ2-5|few
TGCGCCAGCAGTGAGGGGACTAGCGGGGGCCAAGAGACCCAGTACTTC
CASSEGTSGGQETQYF
>TRBV6-1|TRBD1|TRBJ1-2|NA
TGTGCCAGCAGTGTCACCAGGGGGCTGGTCTATGGCTACACCTTC
CASSVTRGLVYGYTF
>TRBV19|NA|TRBJ1-3|NA
TGTGCCAGTAGTATTAGAAGAGTGCGTAACACCATATATTTT
CASSIRRVRNTIYF
>TRBV6-2/TRBV6-3|TRBD1|TRBJ2-2|NA
TGTGCCAGCAGGCGCGAACCGGGACAGGGGGCTCCGAACACCGGGGAGCTGTTTTTT
CASRREPGQGAPNTGELFF
>TRBV15|NA|TRBJ1-3|NA
TGTGCCACCAGCAGACCCGGACAGAGTCACTCTGGAAACACCATATATTTT
CATSRPGQSHSGNTIYF
>TRBV19|NA|TRBJ1-5|few
TGTGCCAGTAGTGCAGTTCAGGGGAAGGGGGACCAGCCCCAGCATTTT
CASSAVQGKGDQPQHF
>TRBV5-1|TRBD1|TRBJ2-7|few
TGCGCCAGCAGCTTGGGACAGGGGGCTTACGAGCAGTACTTC
CASSLGQGAYEQYF
>TRBV20-1|NA|TRBJ2-7|once
TGCAGTGCCGGACCGGACTACCACGAGCAGTACTTC
CSAGPDYHEQYF
>TRBV20-1|TRBD1|TRBJ1-5|once
TGCAGTGCTAGAGCGACAGGGGTGATCAATCAGCCCCAGCATTTT
CSARATGVINQPQHF
>TRBV2|NA|TRBJ2-5|NA
TGTGCCAGCAGTGAAGGGAGACGCCAAGAGACCCAGTACTTC
CASSEGRRQETQYF
>TRBV5-6|NA|TRBJ1-2|once
TGTGCCAGCAGCTTGAACCTCCGCTATGGCTACACCTTC
CASSLNLRYGYTF
>TRBV2|NA|TRBJ2-7|large
TGTGCCAGCAGTGCCCAGGGACAAACGCGCGAGCAGTACTTC
CASSAQGQTREQYF
>TRBV20-1|NA|TRBJ1-6|few
TGCAGTGCCAAGGATGGTAGGAGCTCCTATAATTCACCCCTCCACTTT
CSAKDGRSSYNSPLHF
>TRBV20-1|TRBD1|TRBJ1-5|few
TGCAGTGCTATCCACGACAGGGTGGGGAGCAATCAGCCCCAGCATTTT
CSAIHDRVGSNQPQHF
>TRBV7-9|NA|TRBJ1-1|NA
TGTGCCAGCAGCCCGAGGGGGGGGGCTGAAGCTTTCTTT
CASSPRGGAEAFF
>TRBV20-1|NA|TRBJ1-2|few
TGCAGTGCTTCTCGAGGTGCGGATGGCTACACCTTC
CSASRGADGYTF
>TRBV11-3|TRBD1|TRBJ1-2|NA
TGTGCCAGCAGCCCTCTCCGGGGACAGGGAATGCGAGGCTACACCTTC
CASSPLRGQGMRGYTF
>TRBV19|TRBD1|TRBJ1-2|NA
TGTGCCAGTCCATTGGGTTGGGACAGGGAAGCGGATGGCTACACCTTC
CASPLGWDREADGYTF
>TRBV27|NA|TRBJ2-3|NA
TGTGCCAGCAGTTTATGGGGCGCCGCAGATACGCAGTATTTT
CASSLWGAADTQYF
>TRBV20-1|TRBD1|TRBJ2-1|NA
TGCAGTGCTAAAAGCAGGGGGTACAATGAGCAGTTCTTC
CSAKSRGYNEQFF
>TRBV29-1|TRBD1|TRBJ1-1|NA
TGCAGCGTTGAAGGGACAGGGGGCGCGAACACTGAAGCTTTCTTT
CSVEGTGGANTEAFF
>TRBV20-1|TRBD2|TRBJ2-3|NA
TGCAGTGCGACCCCGGGACTAGAAACAGATACGCAATATTTT
CSATPGLETDTQYF
>TRBV7-9|NA|TRBJ1-3|NA
TGTGCCAGCAGCTTTGCCCGGACACTCGGAAACACCATATATTTT
CASSFARTLGNTIYF
>TRBV6-5|NA|TRBJ2-5|NA
TGTGCCAGCAGTTACTCGATAGCAGGGACCCAGTACTTC
CASSYSIAGTQYF
>TRBV10-3|TRBD1|TRBJ1-2|NA
TGTGCCATCAGGACCGACAGGGGAAGCTTTAACTATGGCTACACCTTC
CAIRTDRGSFNYGYTF
>TRBV28|NA|TRBJ1-5|once
TGTGCCAGCAGTCTCAGACAGATTGATCAGCCCCAGCATTTT
CASSLRQIDQPQHF
>TRBV20-1|NA|TRBJ2-2|NA
TGCAGTGCTAGTAATCAGGGCCCCGGGGAGCTGTTTTTT
CSASNQGPGELFF
>TRBV7-7|TRBD1|TRBJ2-1|NA
TGTGCTAGCAGCTTAGGGGACAGGGTTGGGTCCTACAATGAGCAGTTCTTC
CASSLGDRVGSYNEQFF
>TRBV7-3|NA|TRBJ2-2|NA
TGTGCCAGCAGCCCCTACCCCCGGGACGCCGGGGAGCTGTTTTTT
CASSPYPRDAGELFF
>TRBV28|NA|TRBJ1-2|NA
TGTGCCAGCAGTCTCGGACAGCGACCTAACTATGGCTACACCTTC
CASSLGQRPNYGYTF
>TRBV10-3|NA|TRBJ1-1|NA
TGTGCCATCAGTGACACAGGGTTCGCGAACACTGAAGCTTTCTTT
CAISDTGFANTEAFF
>TRBV11-3|NA|TRBJ1-2|NA
TGTGCCAGCCAGGTGTCATACTATGGCTACACCTTC
CASQVSYYGYTF
>TRBV10-3|NA|TRBJ1-2|NA
TGTGCCATCAGTGACGGGGAGGGGGATGGCTACACCTTC
CAISDGEGDGYTF
>TRBV6-1|TRBD1|TRBJ2-7|NA
TGTGCCAGCAGGGGCCAGGGACAGGCAGTCGAGCAGTACTTC
CASRGQGQAVEQYF
>TRBV6-1|NA|TRBJ1-5|few
TGTGCCAGCAGTGAAGCAAGCAATCAGCCCCAGCATTTT
CASSEASNQPQHF
>TRBV28|NA|TRBJ1-1|NA
TGTGCCAGCAGTCTCCCACAGGCTGGCTCTGAAGCTTTCTTT
CASSLPQAGSEAFF
>TRBV7-2|NA|TRBJ1-1|large
TGTGCCAGCAACCCCGCAATGAACACTGAAGCTTTCTTT
CASNPAMNTEAFF
>TRBV20-1|NA|TRBJ2-4|once
TGCAGTGCGCCGGACAGTCCTGGCCAAAACATTCAGTACTTC
CSAPDSPGQNIQYF